The present TCR beta chain was sequenced within a study of human T cells and chemical hapten exposure. Sample time point: patch test 1, 2 weeks after DPC sensitization. Treatment meaning: therapeutic diphenylcyclopropenone sensitization with weekly scalp DPC. Researchers extracted total RNA from unfractionated whole blood. TCRdb re-analysed the RACE reads in MiXCR, keeping a single row per CDR3 protein. Of about 90,000 distinct CDR3 sequences in the sample, about 10% were seen once. Germline V gene sequence: CDR1 MNHEY, CDR2 SVGEGT. This CDR3 spans 15 amino acids. The V and J ends lost 2 bases and 1 base respectively, with 9 bases between them.

The starting material was whole blood, obtained in connection with sensitization to the hapten diphenylcyclopropenone (DPC). The chain uses TRBV6-2 or TRBV6-3 and TRBJ1-5; D is possibly TRBD1 (5 bases). This clonotype was sampled from a man between 35 and 55 years old with alopecia areata. Some clones in this sample may be carry-over from other donors' samples. The CDR3 sequence is CASSYGWDSNQPQHF. CDR3 DNA: TGTGCCAGCAGTTACGGGTGGGACAGCAATCAGCCCCAGCATTTT.